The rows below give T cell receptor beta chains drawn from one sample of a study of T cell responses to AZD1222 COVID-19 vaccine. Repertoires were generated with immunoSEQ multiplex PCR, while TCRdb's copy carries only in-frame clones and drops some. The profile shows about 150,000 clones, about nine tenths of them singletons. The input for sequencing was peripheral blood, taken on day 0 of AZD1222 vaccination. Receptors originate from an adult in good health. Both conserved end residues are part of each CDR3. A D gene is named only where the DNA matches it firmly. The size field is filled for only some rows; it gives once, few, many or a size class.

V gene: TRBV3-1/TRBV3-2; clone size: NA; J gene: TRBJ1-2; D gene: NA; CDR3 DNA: TGTGCCAGCAGCCAAGAGGCATCCCCTTACTATGGCTACACCTTC; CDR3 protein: CASSQEASPYYGYTF
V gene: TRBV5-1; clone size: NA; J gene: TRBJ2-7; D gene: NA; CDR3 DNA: TGCGCCAGCAGAACAGGGAAGAGGACCTACGAGCAGTACTTC; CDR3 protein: CASRTGKRTYEQYF
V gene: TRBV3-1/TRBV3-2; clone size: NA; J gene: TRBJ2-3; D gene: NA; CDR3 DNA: TGTGCCAGCAGCCCCCCGTCGGCACATACGCAGTATTTT; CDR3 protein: CASSPPSAHTQYF
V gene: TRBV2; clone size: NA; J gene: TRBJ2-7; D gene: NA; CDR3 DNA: TGTGCCAGCTCCAGGGAGAGGACTCCCTGCTTC; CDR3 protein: CASSRERTPCF
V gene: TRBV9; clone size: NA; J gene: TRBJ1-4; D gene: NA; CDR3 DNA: TGTGCCAGCAGCGTAGACCCGACAACCTTTAATGAAAAACTGTTTTTT; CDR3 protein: CASSVDPTTFNEKLFF
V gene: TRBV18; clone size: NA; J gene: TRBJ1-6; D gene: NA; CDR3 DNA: TGTGCCAGCTCACAACAGGTGTCTAATTCACCCCTCCACTTT; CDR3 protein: CASSQQVSNSPLHF
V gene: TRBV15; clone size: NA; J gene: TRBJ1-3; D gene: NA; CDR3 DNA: TGTGCCACCAGCCAGACGGGGGCCGGAAACACCATATATTTT; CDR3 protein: CATSQTGAGNTIYF
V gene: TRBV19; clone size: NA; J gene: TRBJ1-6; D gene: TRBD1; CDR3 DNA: TGTGCCAGTAGCCGGGACAGCAAGAATTCACCCCTCCACTTT; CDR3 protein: CASSRDSKNSPLHF
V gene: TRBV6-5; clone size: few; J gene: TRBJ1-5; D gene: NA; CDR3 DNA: TGTGCCAGCAGTTGGAAGTTCAATCAGCCCCAGCATTTT; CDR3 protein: CASSWKFNQPQHF
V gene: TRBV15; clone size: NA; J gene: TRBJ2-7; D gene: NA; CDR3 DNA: TGTGCCACCAGCAGAGATCAGGGCCCGCAGTACTTC; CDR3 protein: CATSRDQGPQYF
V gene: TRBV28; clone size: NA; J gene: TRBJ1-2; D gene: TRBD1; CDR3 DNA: TGTGCCAGCAGTACTCCCCAGGGACAGGGGGCGAGAGGCTACACCTTC; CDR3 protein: CASSTPQGQGARGYTF
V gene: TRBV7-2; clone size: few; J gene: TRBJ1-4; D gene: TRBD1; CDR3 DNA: TGTGCCAGCGCCCAGGGGGGGACGAGAAAACTGTTTTTT; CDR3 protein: CASAQGGTRKLFF
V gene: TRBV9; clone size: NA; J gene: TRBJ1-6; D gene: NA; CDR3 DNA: TGTGCCAGCAGCGTAGCTCCCCTTCAGACAGATAATTCACCCCTCCACTTT; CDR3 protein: CASSVAPLQTDNSPLHF
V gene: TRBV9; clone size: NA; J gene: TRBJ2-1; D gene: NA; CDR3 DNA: TGTGCCAGCAGCGGGGTGGGGAGCCCCTCCTACAATGAGCAGTTCTTC; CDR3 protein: CASSGVGSPSYNEQFF
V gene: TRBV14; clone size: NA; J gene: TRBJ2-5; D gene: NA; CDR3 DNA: TGTGCCAGCAGCCAAGTTGGAGAGACCCAGTACTTC; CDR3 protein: CASSQVGETQYF
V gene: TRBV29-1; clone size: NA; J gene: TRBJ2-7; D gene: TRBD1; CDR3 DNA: TGCAGCGTTGATCGAGGGGGCGGCTACGAGCAGTACTTC; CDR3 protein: CSVDRGGGYEQYF
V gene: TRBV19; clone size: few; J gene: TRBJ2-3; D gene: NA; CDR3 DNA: TGTGCCAGTAGTATCTCAGATACGCAGTATTTT; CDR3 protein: CASSISDTQYF
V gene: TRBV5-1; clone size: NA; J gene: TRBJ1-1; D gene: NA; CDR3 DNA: TGCGCCAGCAGGGAGGGGCAGAACACTGAAGCTTTCTTT; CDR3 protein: CASREGQNTEAFF
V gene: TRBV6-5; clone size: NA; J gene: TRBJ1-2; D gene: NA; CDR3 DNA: TGTGCCAGCAGTTCCGAGGGGGGAGGCTATGGCTACACCTTC; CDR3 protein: CASSSEGGGYGYTF
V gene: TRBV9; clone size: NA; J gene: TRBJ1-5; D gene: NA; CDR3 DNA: TGTGCCAGCAGCGTAGGAGCTAATAGCAATCAGCCCCAGCATTTT; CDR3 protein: CASSVGANSNQPQHF
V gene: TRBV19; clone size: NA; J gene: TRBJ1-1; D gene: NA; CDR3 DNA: TGTGCCAGTAGTACACAGGTGAACACTGAAGCTTTCTTT; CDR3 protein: CASSTQVNTEAFF
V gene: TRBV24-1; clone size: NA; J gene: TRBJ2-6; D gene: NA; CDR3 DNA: TGTGCCACCAGTGAAGTCGTCTCTGGGGCCAACGTCCTGACTTTC; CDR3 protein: CATSEVVSGANVLTF
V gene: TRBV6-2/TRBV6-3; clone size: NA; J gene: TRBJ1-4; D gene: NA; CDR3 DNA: TGTGCCAGCAGTTATTACGGGGTTGAGACTAATGAAAAACTGTTTTTT; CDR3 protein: CASSYYGVETNEKLFF
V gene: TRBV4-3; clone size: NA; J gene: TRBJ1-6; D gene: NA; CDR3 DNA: TGCGCCAGCAGCCGTGGGACGTCGAATTCACCCCTCCACTTT; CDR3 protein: CASSRGTSNSPLHF